Reported below is one TCR beta chain. The target antigen is unknown. Amplification of TCR alpha and beta CDR3 regions from RNA used iRepertoire nested multiplex PCR. TCRdb recomputed calls from the multiplex PCR reads with MiXCR, one row per CDR3 protein. The sample shows about 140,000 distinct CDR3 sequences, 35% to 50% of them seen only once. The entry originates in a study of glioma-infiltrating T cells. Findings of the study overall: Only very few CDR3 sequences appeared in both tissue and blood.

The CDR3 has 16 residues. The germline CDR1 and CDR2 sequences are MNHNY and SVGAGI (reference sequence). With 2 bases removed from V and 4 bases from J, the gap between germline ends came to 16 bases. The gene calls are TRBV6-6 and TRBJ2-3; TRBD1 or TRBD2 may be the D gene (6 bases each). The receptor was derived from a human donor with low-grade glioma or glioblastoma, undergoing nonglioma brain surgery, or in good health (not recorded which). Input material: glioma tissue, nonneoplastic brain tissue, or PBMCs (not recorded which). The CDR3 reads CASSYVAVGGPDTQYF. The CDR3 nucleotides are TGTGCCAGCAGTTACGTAGCTGTGGGGGGCCCAGATACGCAGTATTTT.